This is a list of T cell receptor beta chains from one sample in a study of a mutant IDH1 vaccine in newly diagnosed glioma. Data came from immunoSEQ multiplex PCR; TCRdb stores just in-frame clones and leaves some out. The sample shows around 60,000 clones, approximately 81% of them seen only once. These receptors' targets are unknown. The material sequenced was PBMCs, taken from a glioma patient whose treatment included an IDH1 peptide vaccine. Receptor source: a man between 25 and 39 years old with glioma. The CDR3 runs from the conserved cysteine through the conserved F or W. D genes are given only for firm matches. Size tells how often a clone was seen (once, few, many) or the class of an expanded clone, and some rows leave it out.

TRBV11-3,-,TRBD1,TRBJ2-3,TGTGCCAGCAGCACCGGACAGGGTCGCGTCACAGATACGCAGTATTTT,CASSTGQGRVTDTQYF
TRBV7-7,-,-,TRBJ1-2,TGTGCCATTGGTGCGGACTATGGCTACACCTTC,CAIGADYGYTF
TRBV9,-,-,TRBJ1-3,TGTGCCAGCAGCGTAGGATCCTCTGGAAACACCATATATTTT,CASSVGSSGNTIYF
TRBV5-1,once,-,TRBJ2-2,TGCGCCAGCAGCCCGGGACACATTACGAACACCGGGGAGCTGTTTTTT,CASSPGHITNTGELFF
TRBV7-2,-,TRBD1,TRBJ2-4,TGTGCCAGCAGCCAGCGGGACAGGGGAAAAAACATTCAGTACTTC,CASSQRDRGKNIQYF
TRBV11-2,-,TRBD1,TRBJ1-6,TGTGCCAGCAGCTACACGCTGGGACAGGGGTATAATTCACCCCTCCACTTT,CASSYTLGQGYNSPLHF
TRBV9,-,-,TRBJ1-4,TGTGCCAGCAGCGTAGAGGGGAACCACGAAAAACTGTTTTTT,CASSVEGNHEKLFF
TRBV14,-,-,TRBJ1-2,TGTGCCAGCAGCCACCCAGGGTTGAGCCCGTGGGATGGCTACACCTTC,CASSHPGLSPWDGYTF
TRBV5-1,-,-,TRBJ2-1,TGCGCCAGCAGCTACAGGGTTGGGAGCTCCTACAATGAGCAGTTCTTC,CASSYRVGSSYNEQFF
TRBV6-5,-,-,TRBJ2-3,TGTGCCAGCAGTTACTCGAGATTGGGTAGCACAGGTACGCAGTATTTT,CASSYSRLGSTGTQYF
TRBV7-6,-,TRBD1,TRBJ2-1,TGTGCCAGCAGCTCCGGGACAGGGTACTACAATGAGCAGTTCTTC,CASSSGTGYYNEQFF
TRBV9,-,-,TRBJ2-4,TGTGCCAGCAGCGTAGGGGACTCCGTTCTAGCCAAAAACATTCAGTACTTC,CASSVGDSVLAKNIQYF
TRBV29-1,-,TRBD2,TRBJ2-1,TGCAGCGTTCTGAGCGGGGGGGTATATGACAATGAGCAGTTCTTC,CSVLSGGVYDNEQFF
TRBV30,-,TRBD1,TRBJ1-5,TGTGCCTGGAGCCCAGGACAGGGGGTTCGTCAGCCCCAGCATTTT,CAWSPGQGVRQPQHF
TRBV27,once,-,TRBJ2-7,TGTGCCAGCAGTAGACAGATCCGGCCTTACGAGCAGTACTTC,CASSRQIRPYEQYF
TRBV25-1,-,-,TRBJ1-4,TGTGCCAGCATACTCGGGGCGGGGCCCGAAAAACTGTTTTTT,CASILGAGPEKLFF
TRBV28,-,-,TRBJ1-2,TGTGCCAGCAGGCCGCCCTCAGGGCATGGCTACACCTTC,CASRPPSGHGYTF
TRBV2,-,-,TRBJ1-3,TGTGCCAGCAGACAGGACCTCTCTGGAAACACCATATATTTT,CASRQDLSGNTIYF
TRBV2,-,-,TRBJ1-5,TGTGCCAGCACCGTTCATAGCAATCAGCCCCAGCATTTT,CASTVHSNQPQHF
TRBV5-1,-,-,TRBJ2-3,TGCGCCAGCAGCTTGGCTGTCACCGGCACAGATACGCAGTATTTT,CASSLAVTGTDTQYF
TRBV2,-,-,TRBJ2-7,TGTGCCAGCAGTGAAATATCGTCGGATTACGAGCAGTACTTC,CASSEISSDYEQYF
TRBV2,-,-,TRBJ1-1,TGTGCCAGCGGCCCAGGGGAGGATGTCACTGAAGCTTTCTTT,CASGPGEDVTEAFF
TRBV6-1,-,-,TRBJ1-4,TGTGCCAGCAGTCCTCTAGGGTTTCCTGAAAAACTGTTTTTT,CASSPLGFPEKLFF
TRBV7-8,-,-,TRBJ1-4,TGTGCCAGCAGCCTGAGGACGGCTTCAACTAATGAAAAACTGTTTTTT,CASSLRTASTNEKLFF
TRBV28,-,TRBD1,TRBJ1-2,TGTGCCAGCAGTTACCGCTCCCAGGGGGGCGGCTACACCTTC,CASSYRSQGGGYTF
TRBV18,-,-,TRBJ1-6,TGTGCCAGCTCACCAGGTTCCTATAATTCACCCCTCCACTTT,CASSPGSYNSPLHF
TRBV27,once,TRBD1,TRBJ2-7,TGTGCCAGCAGTCCCTCGGCAGGGGGCTACGAGCAGTACTTC,CASSPSAGGYEQYF
TRBV5-1,-,-,TRBJ2-3,TGCGCCAGCAGCCCGGAACGTAGCACAGATACGCAGTATTTT,CASSPERSTDTQYF
TRBV7-8,-,-,TRBJ1-1,TGTGCCAGCAGCTCATTTAGTCTAAACACTGAAGCTTTCTTT,CASSSFSLNTEAFF
TRBV7-9,-,TRBD1,TRBJ2-1,TGTGCCAGCAGCTCCATTACAGGGGGTGAGCAGTTCTTC,CASSSITGGEQFF
TRBV6-1,-,-,TRBJ2-7,TGTGCCAGCAGAGGGGACATGTCCTACGAGCAGTACTTC,CASRGDMSYEQYF
TRBV19,-,TRBD2,TRBJ2-3,TGTGCCAGTAGTGGAGGACTAGCGGGAGGGGATACGCAGTATTTT,CASSGGLAGGDTQYF
TRBV11-2,-,-,TRBJ2-7,TGTGCCAGCAGCTTAATTTGGTCCCACGACCACGAGCAGTACTTC,CASSLIWSHDHEQYF
TRBV4-2,-,-,TRBJ2-1,TGTGCCAGCAGCCAAGTGGGGCAGAGCTCCTACAATGAGCAGTTCTTC,CASSQVGQSSYNEQFF
TRBV4-1,-,-,TRBJ1-4,TGCGCCAGCAGTGGCCAGGGGTTTCGGGAAAAACTGTTTTTT,CASSGQGFREKLFF
TRBV6-1,-,TRBD2,TRBJ2-5,TGTGCCAGCAGTGAAGGGGTGGGTAGCGGGGGCTTAGAGACCCAGTACTTC,CASSEGVGSGGLETQYF
TRBV13,once,TRBD2,TRBJ2-2,TGTGCCAGCAGAGGACTAGCGACCGGGGAGCTGTTTTTT,CASRGLATGELFF
TRBV5-5,-,TRBD2,TRBJ2-1,TGTGCCAGCAGCTGGGGGGGACTAACTAGCGGCAATGAGCAGTTCTTC,CASSWGGLTSGNEQFF
TRBV2,-,TRBD1,TRBJ1-1,TGTGCCAGCAGCAGACAGGGGGACACTGAAGCTTTCTTT,CASSRQGDTEAFF
TRBV5-4,-,TRBD2,TRBJ2-3,TGTGCCAGCAGCCTGCGGACTAGGGGACGAGGCACAGATACGCAGTATTTT,CASSLRTRGRGTDTQYF
TRBV14,-,-,TRBJ1-2,TGTGCCAGCAGCCAAGACCCGGGCAGTAACTATGGCTACACCTTC,CASSQDPGSNYGYTF
TRBV5-1,-,TRBD1,TRBJ2-7,TGCGCCAGCAGCCCCCGGACAGGGATTAGTCCCTCCAGGTACGAGCAGTACTTC,CASSPRTGISPSRYEQYF
TRBV4-1,-,-,TRBJ2-1,TGCGCCAGCAGCCAAGGGGTGACTGAATACAATGAGCAGTTCTTC,CASSQGVTEYNEQFF
TRBV28,-,TRBD1,TRBJ1-5,TGTGCCAGCAGTCTACCGGACAGGGATAGCAATCAGCCCCAGCATTTT,CASSLPDRDSNQPQHF
TRBV18,-,-,TRBJ2-2,TGTGCCAGCTCACCGTGGGCGCCTGGCCCCGGGGAGCTGTTTTTT,CASSPWAPGPGELFF
TRBV5-1,-,-,TRBJ2-7,TGCGCCAGCAGCGGAGGAGACGAGCAGTACTTC,CASSGGDEQYF